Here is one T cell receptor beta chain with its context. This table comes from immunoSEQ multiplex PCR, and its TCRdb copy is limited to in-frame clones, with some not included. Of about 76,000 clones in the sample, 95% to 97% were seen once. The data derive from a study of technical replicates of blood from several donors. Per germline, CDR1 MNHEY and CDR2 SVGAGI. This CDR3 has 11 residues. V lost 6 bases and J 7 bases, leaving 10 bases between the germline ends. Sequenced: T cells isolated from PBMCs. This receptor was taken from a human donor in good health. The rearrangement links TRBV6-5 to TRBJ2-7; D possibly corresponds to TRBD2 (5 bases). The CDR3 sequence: CASSHSGEQYF. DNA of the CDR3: TGTGCCAGCAGCCACTCGGGGGAGCAGTACTTC.